The 7 T cell receptor beta chains presented below share a single source sample, sequenced in a study of blood T cell repertoires in COVID-19 (dated by TCRdb to the early 2020s). Libraries were constructed by the immunoSEQ multiplex PCR assay. TCRdb stores this immuneACCESS table with in-frame sequences only. Part of the clones is absent; in the studies checked, under half of the shortfall reflects unresolved V genes, and no reason is known for the rest. The sample data list approximately 300,000 clones, and around nine tenths of these were observed just once. The ten largest clones add up to over 9% of the sample. The specimen was peripheral blood. Every receptor here comes from a woman in her 30s with COVID-19, enrolled during active disease.

The gene calls are TRBV4-3 and TRBJ2-7; a weak D match, TRBD2 (6 bases). This CDR3 region has 14 residues. From germline, CDR1 is LGHNA and CDR2 YSLEER. V was clipped by 2 bases and J by 2 bases, with 10 bases between them. The CDR3 sequence is CASSQYGGPYEQYF. DNA of the CDR3: TGCGCCAGCAGCCAATACGGGGGACCCTACGAGCAGTACTTC.

V usage is TRBV11-2 and J usage is TRBJ2-7; 8 bases align to TRBD2. The germline CDR1 and CDR2 sequences are SGHAT and FQNNGV. After removal of 2 bases from V and 5 bases from J, the junction contained 2 bases not matched to a gene. The CDR3 runs 13 residues. The CDR3 loop is CASSLSGGHEQYF. The CDR3 DNA is TGTGCCAGCAGCTTATCGGGGGGGCACGAGCAGTACTTC.

The chain is built from TRBV2 and TRBJ1-2, with D perhaps TRBD1 (6 bases). The CDR3 consists of 13 residues. V was pared by 8 bases and J by 4 bases, with 14 bases between. Per the germline V gene, CDR1 is SNHLY and CDR2 is FYNNEI. CDR3 DNA sequence: TGTGCCAGCTGCCCACAGGGTTCCTATGGCTACACCTTC. Protein product: CASCPQGSYGYTF.

Here the CDR3 reads CASSSGTGNTEAFF. CDR3 in DNA: TGTGCCAGCAGCTCGGGGACAGGGAACACTGAAGCTTTCTTT. The chain carries TRBV7-4 and TRBJ1-1; 8 bases match TRBD1. Germline V gene sequence: CDR1 SGHVT, CDR2 SQSDAQ. The CDR3 spans 14 residues. The J segment lost 1 base and the V segment lost 4 bases, leaving 2 bases of the junction unmatched.

The chain couples TRBV29-1 to TRBJ2-6; 10 positions agree with TRBD1. Trimming cost V 6 bases and J 4 bases; bases outside gene matches: 9. The CDR3 has 16 residues. Germline V gene data show CDR1 as SQVTM and CDR2 as ANQGSEA. The CDR3 region is CSVRPGQGLGANVLTF. The CDR3 bases are TGCAGCGTGCGTCCGGGACAGGGGTTAGGGGCCAACGTCCTGACTTTC. The entire variable domain, with the rest obtained from reference TRBV29-1 and TRBJ2-6, is as follows: SAVISQKPSRDICQRGTSLTIQCQVDSQVTMMFWYRQQPGQSLTLIATANQGSEATYESGFVIDKFPISRPNLTFSTLTVSNMSPEDSSIYLCSVRPGQGLGANVLTFGAGSRLTVL.

This chain uses TRBV6-5 with TRBJ1-6, with 8 bases lining up with TRBD1. The J segment lost 6 bases and the V segment lost 8 bases, leaving 0 bases of the junction unmatched. The CDR3 has 12 residues. Germline values: CDR1 MNHEY, CDR2 SVGAGI. CDR3: CASQGANSPLHF. The DNA of the CDR3 is TGTGCCAGCCAGGGGGCTAATTCACCCCTCCACTTT.

The V and J genes are TRBV6-1 and TRBJ1-4; 10 bases fit TRBD1. The CDR3 runs to 14 residues. V lost 3 bases to trimming and J lost 8 bases; unmatched junction nucleotides: 3. The germline gives CDR1 MNHNS, CDR2 SASEGT. This CDR3 is CASSEGTGAEKLFF. As DNA, the CDR3 is TGTGCCAGCAGTGAGGGGACAGGGGCCGAAAAACTGTTTTTT.